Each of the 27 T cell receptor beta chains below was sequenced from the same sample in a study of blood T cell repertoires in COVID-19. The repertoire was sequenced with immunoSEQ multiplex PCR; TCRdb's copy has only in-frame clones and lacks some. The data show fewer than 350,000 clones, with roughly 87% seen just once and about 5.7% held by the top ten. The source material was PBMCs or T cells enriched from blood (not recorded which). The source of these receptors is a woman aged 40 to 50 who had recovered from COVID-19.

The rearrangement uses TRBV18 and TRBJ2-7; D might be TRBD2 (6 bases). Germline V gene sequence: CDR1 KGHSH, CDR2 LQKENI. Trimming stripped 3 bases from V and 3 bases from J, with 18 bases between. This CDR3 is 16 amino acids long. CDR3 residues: CASSPTGRDGGYEQYF. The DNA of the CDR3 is TGTGCCAGCTCACCTACTGGGCGAGACGGGGGCTACGAGCAGTACTTC.

CDR3 region: CASSLSAASGTDEQFF. CDR3 in DNA: TGCGCCAGCAGCTTATCCGCGGCTAGCGGGACTGATGAGCAGTTCTTC. The chain recombines TRBV5-1 with TRBJ2-1; 9 positions agree with TRBD2. The CDR3 runs to 16 residues. J was trimmed by 8 bases and V by 2 bases; bases with no gene match: 11. Germline CDR1 and CDR2: SGHRS and YFSETQ. Full variable domain (remainder filled in from reference TRBV5-1 and TRBJ2-1): KAGVTQTPRYLIKTRGQQVTLSCSPISGHRSVSWYQQTPGQGLQFLFEYFSETQRNKGNFPGRFSGRQFSNSRSEMNVSTLELGDSALYLCASSLSAASGTDEQFFGPGTRLTVL.

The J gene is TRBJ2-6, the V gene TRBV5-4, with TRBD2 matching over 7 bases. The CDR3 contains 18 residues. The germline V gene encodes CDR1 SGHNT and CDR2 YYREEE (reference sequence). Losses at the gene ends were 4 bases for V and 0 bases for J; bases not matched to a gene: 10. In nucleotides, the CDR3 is TGTGCCAGCAGCCCTCGGGGGAGGGCCGACTCTGGGGCCAACGTCCTGACTTTC. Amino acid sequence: CASSPRGRADSGANVLTF.

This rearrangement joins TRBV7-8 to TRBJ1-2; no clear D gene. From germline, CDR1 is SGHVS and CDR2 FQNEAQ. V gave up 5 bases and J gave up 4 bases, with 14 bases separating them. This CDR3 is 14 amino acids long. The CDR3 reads CASSLRVASYGYTF. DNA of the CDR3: TGTGCCAGCAGCCTGAGGGTTGCATCCTATGGCTACACCTTC.

As DNA, the CDR3 is TGTGCCAGCAGCTCTGAGAGGGCTGGGGCCAACGTCCTGACTTTC. It is translated as CASSSERAGANVLTF. The chain combines TRBV7-2 with TRBJ2-6; perhaps TRBD2 as D (5 bases). The CDR3 sequence is 15 residues long. Germline lookup yields CDR1 SGHTA and CDR2 FQGNSA. Trimming took 4 bases from V and 2 from J, leaving 9 bases between them.

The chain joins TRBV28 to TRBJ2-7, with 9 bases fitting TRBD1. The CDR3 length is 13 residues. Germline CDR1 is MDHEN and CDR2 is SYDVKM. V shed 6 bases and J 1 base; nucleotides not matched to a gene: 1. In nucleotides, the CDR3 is TGTGCCAGCAGAGGGACAGGGTCCTACGAGCAGTACTTC. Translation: CASRGTGSYEQYF.

CDR3 sequence reads: CASRYGTMGSYEQYF. The CDR3 region has the DNA TGTGCCAGCAGATACGGGACTATGGGCTCCTACGAGCAGTACTTC. This chain links TRBV6-5 with TRBJ2-7; the match to TRBD2 covers 7 bases. CDR3 size: 15 residues. From germline, CDR1 is MNHEY and CDR2 SVGAGI. J gave up 0 bases and V 6 bases, and 8 bases lay outside the gene matches.

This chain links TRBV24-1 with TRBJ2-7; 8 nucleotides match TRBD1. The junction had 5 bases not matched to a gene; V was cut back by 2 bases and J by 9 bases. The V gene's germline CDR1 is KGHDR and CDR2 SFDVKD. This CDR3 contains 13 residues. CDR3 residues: CATSDSYDRGQYF. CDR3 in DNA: TGTGCCACCAGTGATTCCTATGACAGGGGGCAGTACTTC.

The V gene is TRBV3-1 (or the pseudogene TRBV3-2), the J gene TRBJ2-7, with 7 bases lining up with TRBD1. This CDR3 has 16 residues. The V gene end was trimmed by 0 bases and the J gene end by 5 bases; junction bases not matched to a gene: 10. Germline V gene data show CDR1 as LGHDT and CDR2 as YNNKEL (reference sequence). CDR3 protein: CASSQELIRGTNEQYF. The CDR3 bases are TGTGCCAGCAGCCAAGAGTTAATCAGGGGGACCAACGAGCAGTACTTC.

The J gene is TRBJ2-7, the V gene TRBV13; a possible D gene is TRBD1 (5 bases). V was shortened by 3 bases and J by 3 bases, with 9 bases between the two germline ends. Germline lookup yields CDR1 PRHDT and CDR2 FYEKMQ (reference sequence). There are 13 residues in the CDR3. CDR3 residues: CASSFRVSYEQYF. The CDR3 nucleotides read TGTGCCAGCAGCTTCAGGGTCAGCTACGAGCAGTACTTC.

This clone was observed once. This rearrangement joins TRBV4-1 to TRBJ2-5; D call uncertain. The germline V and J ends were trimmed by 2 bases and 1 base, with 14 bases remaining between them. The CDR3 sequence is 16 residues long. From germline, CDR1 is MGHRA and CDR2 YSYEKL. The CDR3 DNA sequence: TGCGCCAGCAGCCAACTCTTATCAGGATTCCAAGAGACCCAGTACTTC. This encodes CASSQLLSGFQETQYF.

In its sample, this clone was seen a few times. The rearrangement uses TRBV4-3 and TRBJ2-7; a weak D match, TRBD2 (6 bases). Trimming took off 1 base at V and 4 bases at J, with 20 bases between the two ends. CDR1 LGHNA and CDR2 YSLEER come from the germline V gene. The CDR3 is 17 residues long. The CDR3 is CASSQGAASAPLYEQYF. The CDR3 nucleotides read TGCGCCAGCAGCCAAGGGGCGGCTAGCGCACCCCTGTACGAGCAGTACTTC.

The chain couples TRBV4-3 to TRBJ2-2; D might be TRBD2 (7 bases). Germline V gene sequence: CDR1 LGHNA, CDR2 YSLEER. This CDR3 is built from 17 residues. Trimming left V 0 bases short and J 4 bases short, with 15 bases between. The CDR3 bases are TGCGCCAGCAGCCAAGACCGGGGGGCGCTTGGCACCGGGGAGCTGTTTTTT. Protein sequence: CASSQDRGALGTGELFF.

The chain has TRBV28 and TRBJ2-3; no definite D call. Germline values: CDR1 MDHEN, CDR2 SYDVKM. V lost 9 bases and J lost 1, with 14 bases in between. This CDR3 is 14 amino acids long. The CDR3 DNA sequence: TGTGCCAGTACTTTCCGGTTGGGCACAGATACGCAGTATTTT. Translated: CASTFRLGTDTQYF.

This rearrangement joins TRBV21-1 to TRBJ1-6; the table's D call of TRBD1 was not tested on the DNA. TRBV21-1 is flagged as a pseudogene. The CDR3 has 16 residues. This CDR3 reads CASISRDRGYNSPLHF. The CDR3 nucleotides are TGTGCCAGCATCTCCCGGGACAGGGGTTACAATTCACCCCTCCACTTT.

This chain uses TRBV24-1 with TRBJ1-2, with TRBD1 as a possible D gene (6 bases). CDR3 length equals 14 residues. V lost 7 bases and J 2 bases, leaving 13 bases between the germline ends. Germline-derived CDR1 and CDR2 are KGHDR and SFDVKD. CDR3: CATRDRQENYGYTF. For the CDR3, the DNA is TGTGCCACCAGGGATAGACAGGAAAACTATGGCTACACCTTC.

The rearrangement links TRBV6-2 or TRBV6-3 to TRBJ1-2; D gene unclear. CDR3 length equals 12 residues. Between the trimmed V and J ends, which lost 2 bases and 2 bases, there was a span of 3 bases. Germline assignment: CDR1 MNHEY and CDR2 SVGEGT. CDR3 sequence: CASSYPNYGYTF. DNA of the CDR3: TGTGCCAGCAGTTACCCGAACTATGGCTACACCTTC.

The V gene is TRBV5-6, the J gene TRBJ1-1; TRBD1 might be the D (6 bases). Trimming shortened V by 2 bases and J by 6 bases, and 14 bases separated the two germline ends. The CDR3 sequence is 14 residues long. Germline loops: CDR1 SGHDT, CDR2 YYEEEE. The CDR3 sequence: CASSFGRTAPEAFF. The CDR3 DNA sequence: TGTGCCAGCAGCTTTGGTCGGACAGCTCCTGAAGCTTTCTTT.

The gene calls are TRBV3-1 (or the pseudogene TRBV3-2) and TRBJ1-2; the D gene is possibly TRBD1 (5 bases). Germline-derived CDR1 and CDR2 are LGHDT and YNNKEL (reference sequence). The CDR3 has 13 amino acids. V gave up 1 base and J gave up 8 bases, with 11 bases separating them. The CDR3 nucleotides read TGTGCCAGCAGCCAAGCGGGGGGAGAAGGCTACACCTTC. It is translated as CASSQAGGEGYTF.

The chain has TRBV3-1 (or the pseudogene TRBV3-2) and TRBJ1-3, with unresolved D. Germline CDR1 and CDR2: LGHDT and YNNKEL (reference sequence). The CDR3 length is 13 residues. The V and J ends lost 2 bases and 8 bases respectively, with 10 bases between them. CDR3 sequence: CASSQFERYTIYF. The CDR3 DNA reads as TGTGCCAGCAGCCAATTCGAGAGATACACCATATATTTT.

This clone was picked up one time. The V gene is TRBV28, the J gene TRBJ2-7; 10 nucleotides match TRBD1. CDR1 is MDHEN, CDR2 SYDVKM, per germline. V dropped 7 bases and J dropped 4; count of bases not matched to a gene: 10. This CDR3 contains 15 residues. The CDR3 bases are TGTGCCAGCAACGATCGGGGGACAGGGGATTACGAGCAGTACTTC. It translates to CASNDRGTGDYEQYF.

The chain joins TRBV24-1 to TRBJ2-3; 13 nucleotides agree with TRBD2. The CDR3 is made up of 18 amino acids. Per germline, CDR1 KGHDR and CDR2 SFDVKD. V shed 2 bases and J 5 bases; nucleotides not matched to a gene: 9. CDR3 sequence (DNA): TGTGCCACCAGTGATTCTACCCGGACTAGCGGGAGTGGAGATACGCAGTATTTT. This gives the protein CATSDSTRTSGSGDTQYF.

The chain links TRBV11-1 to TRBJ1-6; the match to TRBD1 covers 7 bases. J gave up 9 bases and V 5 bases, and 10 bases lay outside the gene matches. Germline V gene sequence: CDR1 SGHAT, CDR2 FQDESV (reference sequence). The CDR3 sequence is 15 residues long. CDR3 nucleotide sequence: TGTGCCAGCAGCCCACTGACAGGGCTAGTTTCACCCCTCCACTTT. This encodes CASSPLTGLVSPLHF.

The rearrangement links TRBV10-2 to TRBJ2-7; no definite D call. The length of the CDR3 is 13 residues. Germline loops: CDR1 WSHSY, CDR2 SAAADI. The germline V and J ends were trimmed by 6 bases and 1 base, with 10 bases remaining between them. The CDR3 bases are TGCGCCAGCAGCCTATACAGTTCCTACGAGCAGTACTTC. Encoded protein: CASSLYSSYEQYF.

The CDR3 region is CASRNLVGGGTDTQYF. CDR3 in DNA: TGCGCCAGCAGGAACCTGGTGGGGGGGGGCACAGATACGCAGTATTTT. This rearrangement joins TRBV10-2 to TRBJ2-3; TRBD2 matches 7 bases. Germline V gene data show CDR1 as WSHSY and CDR2 as SAAADI. The V and J ends lost 6 bases and 1 base, in that order; junction bases with no gene match: 10. This CDR3 is built from 16 residues.

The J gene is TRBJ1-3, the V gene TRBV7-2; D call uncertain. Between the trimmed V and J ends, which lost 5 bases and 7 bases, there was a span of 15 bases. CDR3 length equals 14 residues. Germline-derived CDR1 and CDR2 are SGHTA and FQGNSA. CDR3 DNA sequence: TGTGCCAGCAGCGACTACTTAGTAGGGAACACCATATATTTT. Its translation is CASSDYLVGNTIYF.

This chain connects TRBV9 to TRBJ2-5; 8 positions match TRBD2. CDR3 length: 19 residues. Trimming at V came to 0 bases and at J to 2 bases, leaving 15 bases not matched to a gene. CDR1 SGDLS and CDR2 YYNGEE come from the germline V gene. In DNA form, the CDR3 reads TGTGCCAGCAGCGTAGGAGTAGGGGGTAGCGGGACGCAACAAGAGACCCAGTACTTC. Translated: CASSVGVGGSGTQQETQYF.